What follows are 5 T cell receptor beta chains derived from one specimen sequenced in a study of patients and donors after allogeneic stem cell transplantation. TCRdb reanalysed the RT-PCR reads using MiXCR and keeps one entry per CDR3 protein. The profile covers around 160,000 distinct CDR3 sequences, with approximately 31% appearing a single time and roughly 3% taken by the ten largest. The sample consisted of blood, either unsorted or a sorted T cell fraction (not recorded which). The receptor source for this set is a human donor who was either an allogeneic HSCT recipient or a stem cell or donor lymphocyte infusion donor (not recorded which). It is not recorded whose cells these are; they may come from a transplant donor.

This clonotype was counted a few times. The rearrangement uses TRBV10-3 and TRBJ1-5, with D perhaps TRBD1 (5 bases). The CDR3 runs 14 residues. Germline V CDR1 and CDR2: ENHRY, SYGVKD. Deletions cut 6 bases from V and 5 bases from J, with 14 bases between. CDR3 bases: TGTGCCATCAGCAGGGAAGTTCGTGATCAGCCCCAGCATTTT. It codes for CAISREVRDQPQHF.

This rearrangement joins TRBV5-1 to TRBJ2-7; D is possibly TRBD1 (5 bases). V dropped 0 bases and J dropped 3 bases, with 16 bases sitting between them. Germline V CDR1 and CDR2: SGHRS, YFSETQ. This CDR3 comprises 16 residues. The CDR3, as DNA: TGCGCCAGCAGCTTGGCACCAGGGTTGGGCTTCTACGAGCAGTACTTC. Its translation is CASSLAPGLGFYEQYF.

The genes are TRBV6-5 and TRBJ2-1; D is unresolved. V gave up 6 bases and J gave up 8 bases, with 8 bases separating them. Germline V gene data show CDR1 as MNHEY and CDR2 as SVGAGI. The CDR3 runs 11 residues. CDR3 DNA: TGTGCCAGCAGACTCATTCATGAGCAGTTCTTC. It translates to CASRLIHEQFF.

The chain uses TRBV5-1 and TRBJ2-3; no clear D gene. Trimming removed 7 bases at V and 2 bases at J, with 5 bases between. Germline V gene lookup returns CDR1 SGHRS and CDR2 YFSETQ. The CDR3 covers 11 residues. CDR3 protein: CASGSTDTQYF. The CDR3 DNA sequence: TGCGCCAGCGGATCCACAGATACGCAGTATTTT.

This clonotype has at least ten counts. This chain connects TRBV5-1 to TRBJ1-1; D remains ambiguous. The CDR3 is 14 residues long. Germline values: CDR1 SGHRS, CDR2 YFSETQ. V dropped 0 bases and J dropped 3 bases, with 9 bases sitting between them. The CDR3 DNA reads as TGCGCCAGCAGCTTGGAGGGCAGTGACACTGAAGCTTTCTTT. It yields the protein CASSLEGSDTEAFF. The entire variable domain, with the rest obtained from reference TRBV5-1 and TRBJ1-1, is as follows: KAGVTQTPRYLIKTRGQQVTLSCSPISGHRSVSWYQQTPGQGLQFLFEYFSETQRNKGNFPGRFSGRQFSNSRSEMNVSTLELGDSALYLCASSLEGSDTEAFFGQGTRLTVV.